This T cell receptor (beta chain) stems from a study of T cells in Graves' hyperthyroidism and ophthalmopathy. The length of the CDR3 is 17 residues. The germline V gene has CDR1 SGHNT and CDR2 YYREEE (reference sequence). Trimming at V came to 3 bases and at J to 4 bases, leaving 16 bases not matched to a gene. The study excluded patients with uncontrolled infection, other autoimmune disease, pregnancy or lactation. Researchers amplified the TCR beta CDR3 regions from RNA transcripts. A set of HTBI primers served as the primers for a first-round RT-PCR of the TCR CDR3. TCRdb redid the calling of the multiplex PCR reads with MiXCR, one entry per CDR3 protein. Here the sample spans about half a million distinct CDR3 sequences, roughly 16% being singletons.

Sequencing used blood. The clonotype comes from a woman aged 30 to 39 with Graves' ophthalmopathy. The gene calls are TRBV5-4 and TRBJ2-7; 7 bases line up with TRBD2. The CDR3: CASSSDLLGGGMYEQYF. CDR3 nucleotides: TGTGCCAGCAGCTCGGACCTTCTGGGCGGGGGAATGTACGAGCAGTACTTC.